The sequence of this TCR beta chain was determined in a study of blood T cell repertoires in COVID-19. About the study: Both acute and convalescent COVID-19 samples were obtained from the United States, Italy and Spain.

Per the original data handling: Estimation of nucleated cell counts was performed using reference gene primer amplification. The data were produced by immunoSEQ multiplex PCR, yet TCRdb's version contains in-frame clones alone and is incomplete. That table furnishes V, J and clone size, whereas the DNA furnished D and trimming. Of tens of thousands of clones listed, 88% are singletons. Sequenced sample: peripheral blood. The sequence derives from a human donor in a cohort sampled during active COVID-19.

This CDR3 reads CASSQDSPGLAGKGETQYF. The CDR3 DNA reads as TGCGCCAGCAGCCAAGATTCGCCTGGGCTAGCGGGGAAGGGAGAGACCCAGTACTTC. The chain couples TRBV4-3 to TRBJ2-5; 9 nucleotides agree with TRBD2. Germline assignment: CDR1 LGHNA and CDR2 YSLEER. The CDR3 sequence is 19 residues long. The trim removed 0 bases at V and 4 bases at J, leaving 15 bases unmatched.